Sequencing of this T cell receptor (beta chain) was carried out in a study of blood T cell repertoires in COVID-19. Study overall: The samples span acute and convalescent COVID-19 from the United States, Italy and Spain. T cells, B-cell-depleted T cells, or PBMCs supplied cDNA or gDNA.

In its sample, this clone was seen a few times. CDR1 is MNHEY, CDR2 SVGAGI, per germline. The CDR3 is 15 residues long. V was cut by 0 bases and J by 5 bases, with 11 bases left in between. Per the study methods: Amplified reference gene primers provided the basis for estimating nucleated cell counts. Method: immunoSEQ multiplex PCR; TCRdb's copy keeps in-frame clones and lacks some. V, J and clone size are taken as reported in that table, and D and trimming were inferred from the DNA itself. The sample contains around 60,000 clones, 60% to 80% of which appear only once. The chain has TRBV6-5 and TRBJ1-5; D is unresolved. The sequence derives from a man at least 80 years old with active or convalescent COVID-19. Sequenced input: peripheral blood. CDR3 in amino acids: CASSYSSARDQPQHF. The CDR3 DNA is TGTGCCAGCAGTTACTCCAGTGCGAGGGATCAGCCCCAGCATTTT.